Reported below is one T cell receptor (beta chain). The sample comes from a study of a mutant IDH1 vaccine in newly diagnosed glioma. Overall study: Treatment recipients were approximately 62% male and around 40% female, and their mean age was roughly 40 years. The therapy given earlier, which was standard therapy, consisted of radiotherapy, temozolomide, or both, and most of the patients received both.

Time point noted: baseline, week 1 (first vaccination visit). Sample treatment: pre-vaccination baseline after standard-of-care therapy. Trimming took 3 bases from V and 4 from J, leaving 9 bases between them. The V gene's germline CDR1 is MNHEY and CDR2 SMNVEV (reference sequence). This CDR3 spans 13 amino acids. Libraries were prepared by immunoSEQ multiplex PCR; TCRdb keeps only in-frame clonotypes and omits some of them. The sample lists nearly 70,000 clones; 75% to 85% were seen once. The specimen comprised PBMCs, sampled from a glioma patient treated with radiotherapy, temozolomide or both. This clonotype originated in a man aged 50 to 60 with glioma. V is TRBV27 and J is TRBJ1-2, with D unresolved. The CDR3 bases are TGTGCCAGCAGTTTTGACGGAATCTATGGCTACACCTTC. This gives the protein CASSFDGIYGYTF.